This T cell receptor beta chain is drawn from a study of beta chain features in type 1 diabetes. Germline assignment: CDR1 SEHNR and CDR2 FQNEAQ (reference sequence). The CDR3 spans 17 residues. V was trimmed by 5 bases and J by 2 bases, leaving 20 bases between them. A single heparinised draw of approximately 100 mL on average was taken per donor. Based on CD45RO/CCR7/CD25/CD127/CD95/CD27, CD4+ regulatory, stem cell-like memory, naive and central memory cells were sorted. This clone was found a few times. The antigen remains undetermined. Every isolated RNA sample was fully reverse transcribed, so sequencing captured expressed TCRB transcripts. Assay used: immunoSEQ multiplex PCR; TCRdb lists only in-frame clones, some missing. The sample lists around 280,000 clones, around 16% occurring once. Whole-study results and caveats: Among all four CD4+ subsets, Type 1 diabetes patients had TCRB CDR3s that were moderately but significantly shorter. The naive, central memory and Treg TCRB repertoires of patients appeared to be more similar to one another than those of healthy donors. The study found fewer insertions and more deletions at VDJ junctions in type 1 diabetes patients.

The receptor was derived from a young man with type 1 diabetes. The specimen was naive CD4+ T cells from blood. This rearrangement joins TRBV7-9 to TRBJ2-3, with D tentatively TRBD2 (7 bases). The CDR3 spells CASSPLLAGAPTDTQYF. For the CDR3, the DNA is TGTGCCAGCAGCCCACTTTTGGCGGGGGCACCCACAGATACGCAGTATTTT.